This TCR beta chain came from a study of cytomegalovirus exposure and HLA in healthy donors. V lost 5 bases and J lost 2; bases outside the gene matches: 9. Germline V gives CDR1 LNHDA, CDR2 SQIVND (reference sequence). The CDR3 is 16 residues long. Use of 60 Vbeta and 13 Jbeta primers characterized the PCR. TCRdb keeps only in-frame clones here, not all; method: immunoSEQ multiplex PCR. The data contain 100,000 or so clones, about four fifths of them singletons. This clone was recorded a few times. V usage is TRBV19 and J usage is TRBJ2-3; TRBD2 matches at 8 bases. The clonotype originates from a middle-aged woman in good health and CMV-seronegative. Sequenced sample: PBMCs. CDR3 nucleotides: TGTGCCAGTAGTCTCGGACTAGCAGGCACCACAGATACGCAGTATTTT. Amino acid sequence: CASSLGLAGTTDTQYF.